This note documents a single T cell receptor beta chain sequence. What it binds is unknown. The sample belongs to a study of regulatory T cells in long-lasting Graves disease. Study results and caveats: Patients with persistent disease shared some 3,000 public clonotypes, outpacing the roughly 1,000 shared by new patients.

Trimming pared 4 bases from V and 10 bases from J, leaving 14 bases between. The CDR3 is 14 amino acids. Germline lookup yields CDR1 KGHSH and CDR2 LQKENI. Time point meaning: newly diagnosed GD, antithyroid drugs for less than 3 months. RNA extracted from PBMCs served as the sequencing template. To make TCR beta libraries, researchers used iRepertoire HTBI primers and Arm-PCR of CDR3 regions. TCRdb passed the multiplex PCR reads through MiXCR, listing each CDR3 protein once. The table records approximately 540,000 distinct CDR3 sequences, approximately 12% of them present only once. These same data were also listed under a study on T cells in Graves' hyperthyroidism and ophthalmopathy. From that study: Any patient presenting with uncontrolled infection, other autoimmune disease, pregnancy or lactation was left out. The model made its ophthalmopathy prediction, and onset followed a median about 5.9 months later.

The sequences come from peripheral blood mononuclear cells (PBMCs), collected at new diagnosis, from a patient treated with antithyroid drugs. This clonotype was obtained from a woman in her twenties or thirties with Graves disease. The chain couples TRBV18 to TRBJ1-6; perhaps TRBD1 as D (6 bases). Here the CDR3 DNA reads TGTGCCAGCTCACTTAGACAGGAGGGATCACCCCTCCACTTT. It specifies CASSLRQEGSPLHF.